This is a list of T cell receptor beta chains from one sample in a study of CD8+ T cells in alopecia areata. Here immunoSEQ multiplex PCR was the method, and the copy in TCRdb shows in-frame clones only, minus some. Seen here are roughly 250,000 clones, about two thirds observed once, and the top ten hold more than 0.95%. The input for sequencing was CD4+ T cells sorted from blood, taken at week 0. The receptors come from a human donor with alopecia areata. Each CDR3 is given with its conserved first and last residue. The order of the fields is D gene, V gene, clone size, J gene, CDR3 DNA, CDR3 protein. D genes are given only for firm matches. The size field is filled for only some rows; it gives once, few, many or a size class.

d_call: NA
v_call: TRBV9
clone_size: NA
j_call: TRBJ2-1
cdr3_nt: TGTGCCAGCAGCGCACTAGGGGCGAATGAGCAGTTCTTC
cdr3_aa: CASSALGANEQFF

d_call: NA
v_call: TRBV5-1
clone_size: NA
j_call: TRBJ1-3
cdr3_nt: TGCGCCAGCAGCACTTCAGGCTCTGGAAACACCATATATTTT
cdr3_aa: CASSTSGSGNTIYF

d_call: NA
v_call: TRBV29-1
clone_size: few
j_call: TRBJ1-1
cdr3_nt: TGCAGCGTTAAGATCTGGGAGACTGAAGCTTTCTTT
cdr3_aa: CSVKIWETEAFF

d_call: NA
v_call: TRBV4-3
clone_size: once
j_call: TRBJ1-2
cdr3_nt: TGCGCCAGCAGCCAAGATCTTGGCGGGTCTGGTGGCTACACCTTC
cdr3_aa: CASSQDLGGSGGYTF

d_call: NA
v_call: TRBV5-4
clone_size: NA
j_call: TRBJ1-1
cdr3_nt: TGTGCCAGCAGCTTGGATCCGCTCCCGAACACTGAAGCTTTCTTT
cdr3_aa: CASSLDPLPNTEAFF

d_call: NA
v_call: TRBV15
clone_size: few
j_call: TRBJ1-1
cdr3_nt: TGTGCCACCAGCAGAGATCAGACCAACACTGAAGCTTTCTTT
cdr3_aa: CATSRDQTNTEAFF

d_call: NA
v_call: TRBV2
clone_size: NA
j_call: TRBJ2-1
cdr3_nt: TGTGCCAGCAGGGAAGTCGCTGAGCAGTTCTTC
cdr3_aa: CASREVAEQFF

d_call: NA
v_call: TRBV30
clone_size: few
j_call: TRBJ1-1
cdr3_nt: TGTGCCTTCCGGCGGGGGGGGCCGAACACTGAAGCTTTCTTT
cdr3_aa: CAFRRGGPNTEAFF

d_call: NA
v_call: TRBV7-8
clone_size: NA
j_call: TRBJ2-3
cdr3_nt: TGTGCCAGCAGCCGACCAAACAGGGTAGGGACAGATACGCAGTATTTT
cdr3_aa: CASSRPNRVGTDTQYF

d_call: NA
v_call: TRBV30
clone_size: NA
j_call: TRBJ1-1
cdr3_nt: TGTGCCTGGAGACGACAGCCGAACACTGAAGCTTTCTTT
cdr3_aa: CAWRRQPNTEAFF

d_call: TRBD1
v_call: TRBV30
clone_size: NA
j_call: TRBJ2-1
cdr3_nt: TGTGCCTGGAGTGTGTGGACAGGGACTCATGAGCAGTTCTTC
cdr3_aa: CAWSVWTGTHEQFF

d_call: TRBD1
v_call: TRBV18
clone_size: NA
j_call: TRBJ2-7
cdr3_nt: TGTGCCAGCTCACCTAAGACAGGGGCCGAGCAGTACTTC
cdr3_aa: CASSPKTGAEQYF

d_call: NA
v_call: TRBV9
clone_size: NA
j_call: TRBJ1-2
cdr3_nt: TGTGCCAGCAGAGAGGACAACAACTATGGCTACACCTTC
cdr3_aa: CASREDNNYGYTF

d_call: TRBD1
v_call: TRBV2
clone_size: NA
j_call: TRBJ2-7
cdr3_nt: TGTGCCAGCGGACTCGACAGGGGAGCCTACGAGCAGTACTTC
cdr3_aa: CASGLDRGAYEQYF

d_call: TRBD1
v_call: TRBV6-5
clone_size: NA
j_call: TRBJ1-2
cdr3_nt: TGTGCCAGCAGTCTTGCAGGACAGGGGGACTATGGCTACACCTTC
cdr3_aa: CASSLAGQGDYGYTF

d_call: NA
v_call: TRBV7-9
clone_size: NA
j_call: TRBJ2-6
cdr3_nt: TGTGCCAGCAGCTCCGTGCGGGCCAACGTCCTGACTTTC
cdr3_aa: CASSSVRANVLTF

d_call: NA
v_call: TRBV25-1
clone_size: NA
j_call: TRBJ1-2
cdr3_nt: TGTGCCAGCAGTGCCCCCTATGGCTACACCTTC
cdr3_aa: CASSAPYGYTF

d_call: NA
v_call: TRBV7-6
clone_size: NA
j_call: TRBJ2-1
cdr3_nt: TGTGCCAGCAGCTTAAGCCAGGCCCCGAATGAGCAGTTCTTC
cdr3_aa: CASSLSQAPNEQFF